Below, 9 T cell receptor beta chains from the same sample are listed, as sequenced in a study of T-cell reconstitution after alpha-beta-depleted transplantation in children (dated by TCRdb to 2016 to 2017). The library was prepared using PCR. Instrument used: Illumina HiSeq 2500. TCR libraries were prepared with molecular barcoding, using unique molecular identifiers to normalize TCRbeta repertoire quantification. Clones were called with MiXCR by TCRdb after fastp trimmed the public reads at Q25, and only in-frame beta chains were retained. Identical CDR3 protein sequences are pooled into one entry, listed with their most common genes and DNA. Present in this sample are 450,000 to 600,000 distinct CDR3 sequences, about 17% of which were seen just once. More than 2.5% of the sample lies in the top ten. The sequences come from PBMCs from the stem cell graft donor, collected from the stem cell graft. All receptors derive from a human donor who donated a stem cell graft to a child with acute lymphoblastic leukemia.

The chain has TRBV5-1 and TRBJ2-2, with 7 bases matching TRBD1. Germline lookup yields CDR1 SGHRS and CDR2 YFSETQ. With 2 bases clipped from V and 2 bases from J, the junction kept 6 bases outside the gene matches. This CDR3 comprises 16 residues. DNA for the CDR3: TGCGCCAGCAGCTTTAACCAGGGGGTTAACACCGGGGAGCTGTTTTTT. It codes for CASSFNQGVNTGELFF.

The CDR3 spells CAIRKTRLWVGYTF. CDR3 nucleotide sequence: TGTGCCATCAGGAAAACAAGGCTTTGGGTCGGCTACACCTTC. V and J are TRBV10-3 and TRBJ1-2; D gene uncertain. V was shortened by 6 bases and J by 8 bases, with 19 bases between the two germline ends. The CDR3 runs to 14 residues. Germline loops: CDR1 ENHRY, CDR2 SYGVKD.

This clonotype has at least ten counts. The chain couples TRBV27 to TRBJ2-2; D is unclear. The V end lost 0 bases, the J end lost 6 bases, and 2 bases lay between the germline ends. CDR1 is MNHEY, CDR2 SMNVEV, per germline (reference sequence). This CDR3 is built from 12 residues. CDR3 residues: CASSLSAGELFF. DNA of the CDR3: TGTGCCAGCAGTTTATCTGCCGGGGAGCTGTTTTTT.

J is TRBJ2-7 and V is TRBV11-2; 7 bases agree with TRBD2. CDR1 is SGHAT, CDR2 FQNNGV, per germline. V lost 1 base and J lost 6; bases outside the gene matches: 9. CDR3 length: 15 residues. The CDR3, as DNA: TGTGCCAGCAGCTTAGGTGGCGGGAGTCCCGCCGAGCAGTACTTC. Translation: CASSLGGGSPAEQYF.

The chain uses TRBV9 and TRBJ2-1; 7 nucleotides align to TRBD1. Trimming removed 3 bases from V and 4 bases from J; junction bases left unmatched: 7. The CDR3 covers 15 residues. Germline CDR1 is SGDLS and CDR2 is YYNGEE. CDR3 DNA sequence: TGTGCCAGCAGCGATGCGACAGGGCTATACAATGAGCAGTTCTTC. It codes for CASSDATGLYNEQFF.

In its sample, this clonotype was seen once. The chain combines TRBV30 with TRBJ2-5; perhaps D is TRBD1 or TRBD2 (5 bases each). With 7 bases removed from V and 5 bases from J, the gap between germline ends came to 17 bases. Germline-derived CDR1 and CDR2 are GTSNPN and SVGIG (reference sequence). The CDR3 loop spans 13 amino acids. DNA of the CDR3: TGTGCCTTCCTGGGACCAGGACGTGAGACCCAGTACTTC. Protein: CAFLGPGRETQYF.

This clonotype has ten or more counts. Written as DNA, the CDR3 is TGTGCCAGCAGCGTTTTGCAAAGCCCCACGGATACGCAGTATTTT. Its protein is CASSVLQSPTDTQYF. The rearrangement joins TRBV9 to TRBJ2-3, with unresolved D. Germline values: CDR1 SGDLS, CDR2 YYNGEE. V was clipped by 2 bases and J by 6 bases, with 16 bases between them. The CDR3 has 15 amino acids.

This clonotype was observed a handful of times. V and J are TRBV25-1 and TRBJ2-7; 10 positions agree with TRBD2. The germline V gene encodes CDR1 MGHDK and CDR2 SYGVNS. The CDR3 spans 15 residues. Unmatched junction bases numbered 10, after V lost 5 bases and J lost 6 bases. CDR3 coding DNA: TGTGCCAGCAGTTGCGGGCTAGCGGGAGCTTGCGAGCAGTACTTC. Translating it yields CASSCGLAGACEQYF.

The count of this clonotype is one. V usage is TRBV5-1 and J usage is TRBJ1-1, with 9 bases identical to TRBD1. The germline gives CDR1 SGHRS, CDR2 YFSETQ. This CDR3 is 14 amino acids long. The V segment lost 4 bases and the J segment 7 bases; nucleotides outside the gene matches: 8. The CDR3 spells CASSPGTGNGEAFF. In DNA, the CDR3 is TGCGCCAGCAGCCCCGGGACAGGGAACGGTGAAGCTTTCTTT.